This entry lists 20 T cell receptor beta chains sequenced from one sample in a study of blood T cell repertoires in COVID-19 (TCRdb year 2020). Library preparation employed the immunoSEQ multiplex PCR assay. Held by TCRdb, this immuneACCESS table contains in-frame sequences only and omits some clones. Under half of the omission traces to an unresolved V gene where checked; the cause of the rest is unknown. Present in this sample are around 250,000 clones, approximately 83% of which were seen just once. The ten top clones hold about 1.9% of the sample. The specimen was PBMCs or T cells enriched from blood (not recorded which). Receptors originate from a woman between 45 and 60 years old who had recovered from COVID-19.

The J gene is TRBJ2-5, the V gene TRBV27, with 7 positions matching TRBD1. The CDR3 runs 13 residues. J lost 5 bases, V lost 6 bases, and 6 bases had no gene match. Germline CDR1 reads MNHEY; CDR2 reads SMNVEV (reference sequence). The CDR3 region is CASSGTVYETQYF. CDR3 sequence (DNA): TGTGCCAGCAGCGGGACAGTGTATGAGACCCAGTACTTC.

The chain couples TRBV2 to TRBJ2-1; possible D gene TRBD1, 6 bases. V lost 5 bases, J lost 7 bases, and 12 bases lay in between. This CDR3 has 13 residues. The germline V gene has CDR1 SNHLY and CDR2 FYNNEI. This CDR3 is CASSSGTGNEQFF. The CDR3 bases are TGTGCCAGCAGTTCCGGAACAGGGAATGAGCAGTTCTTC.

DNA for the CDR3: TGTGCCTGGAGTGACAGCCATAATTCACCCCTCCACTTT. Translating it yields CAWSDSHNSPLHF. This chain connects TRBV30 to TRBJ1-6, with no clear D. The CDR3 is 13 residues long. Deletions cut 1 base from V and 5 bases from J, with 6 bases between. Per germline, CDR1 GTSNPN and CDR2 SVGIG (reference sequence). The variable domain in full, completed from reference TRBV30 and TRBJ1-6, reads SQTIHQWPATLVQPVGSPLSLECTVEGTSNPNLYWYRQAAGRGLQLLFYSVGIGQISSEVPQNLSASRPQDRQFILSSKKLLLSDSGFYLCAWSDSHNSPLHFGNGTRLTVT.

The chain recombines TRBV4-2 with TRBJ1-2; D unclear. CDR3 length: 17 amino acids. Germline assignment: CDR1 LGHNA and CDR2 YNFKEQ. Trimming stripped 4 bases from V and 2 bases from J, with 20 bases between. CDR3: CASSRANPGQSNYGYTF. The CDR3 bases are TGTGCCAGCAGCCGGGCTAATCCCGGCCAGTCGAACTATGGCTACACCTTC.

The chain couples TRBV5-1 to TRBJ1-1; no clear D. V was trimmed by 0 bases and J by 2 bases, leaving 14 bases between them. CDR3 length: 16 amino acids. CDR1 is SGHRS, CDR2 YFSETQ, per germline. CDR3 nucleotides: TGCGCCAGCAGCTTGGATGGGTTGGGCAGTAACACTGAAGCTTTCTTT. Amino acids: CASSLDGLGSNTEAFF.

CDR3 amino acids: CASSFATFNYGYTF. CDR3 bases: TGTGCCAGCAGTTTCGCGACATTTAACTATGGCTACACCTTC. This sequence joins TRBV28 and TRBJ1-2, with D unresolved. Trimming left V 3 bases short and J 1 base short, with 9 bases between. This CDR3 region has 14 residues. Germline V gene lookup returns CDR1 MDHEN and CDR2 SYDVKM.

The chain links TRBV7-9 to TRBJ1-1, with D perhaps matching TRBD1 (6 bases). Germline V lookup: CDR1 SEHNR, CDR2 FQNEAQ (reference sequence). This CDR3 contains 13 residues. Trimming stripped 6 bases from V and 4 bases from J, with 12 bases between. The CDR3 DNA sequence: TGTGCCAGCAGTCGTGACAGGCGCACTGAAGCTTTCTTT. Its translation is CASSRDRRTEAFF. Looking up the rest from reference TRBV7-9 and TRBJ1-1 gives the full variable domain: DTGVSQNPRHKITKRGQNVTFRCDPISEHNRLYWYRQTLGQGPEFLTYFQNEAQLEKSRLLSDRFSAERPKGSFSTLEIQRTEQGDSAMYLCASSRDRRTEAFFGQGTRLTVV.

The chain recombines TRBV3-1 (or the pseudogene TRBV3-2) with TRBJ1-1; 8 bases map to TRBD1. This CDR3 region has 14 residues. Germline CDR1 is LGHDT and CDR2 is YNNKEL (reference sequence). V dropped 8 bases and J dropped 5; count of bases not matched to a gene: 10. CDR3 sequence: CASVDRGGGTEAFF. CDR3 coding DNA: TGTGCCAGCGTCGACAGGGGTGGGGGAACTGAAGCTTTCTTT.

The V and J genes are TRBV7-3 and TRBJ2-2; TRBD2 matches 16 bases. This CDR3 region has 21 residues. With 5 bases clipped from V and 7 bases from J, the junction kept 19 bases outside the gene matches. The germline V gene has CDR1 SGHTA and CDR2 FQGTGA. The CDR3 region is CASSPNPAGLAGGPSGGELFF. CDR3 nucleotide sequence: TGTGCCAGCAGCCCTAATCCCGCGGGACTAGCGGGAGGGCCCTCCGGCGGGGAGCTGTTTTTT.

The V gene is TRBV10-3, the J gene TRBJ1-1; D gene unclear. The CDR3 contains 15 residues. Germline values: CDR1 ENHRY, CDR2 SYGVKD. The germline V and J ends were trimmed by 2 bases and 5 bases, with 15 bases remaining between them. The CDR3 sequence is CAISEVRVGKTEAFF. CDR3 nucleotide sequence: TGTGCCATCAGTGAGGTGAGGGTAGGGAAGACTGAAGCTTTCTTT.

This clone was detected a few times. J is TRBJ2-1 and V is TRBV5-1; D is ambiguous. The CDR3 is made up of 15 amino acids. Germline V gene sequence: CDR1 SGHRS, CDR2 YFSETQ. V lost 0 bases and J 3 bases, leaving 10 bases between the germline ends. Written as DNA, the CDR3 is TGCGCCAGCAGCTTGGATTGGCGGAACTACAATGAGCAGTTCTTC. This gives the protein CASSLDWRNYNEQFF.

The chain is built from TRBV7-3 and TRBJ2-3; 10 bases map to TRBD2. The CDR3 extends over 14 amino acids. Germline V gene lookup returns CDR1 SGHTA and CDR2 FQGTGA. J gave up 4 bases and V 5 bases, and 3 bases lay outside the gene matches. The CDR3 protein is CASSLAGASDTQYF. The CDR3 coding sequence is TGTGCCAGCAGCCTAGCGGGAGCGTCAGATACGCAGTATTTT.

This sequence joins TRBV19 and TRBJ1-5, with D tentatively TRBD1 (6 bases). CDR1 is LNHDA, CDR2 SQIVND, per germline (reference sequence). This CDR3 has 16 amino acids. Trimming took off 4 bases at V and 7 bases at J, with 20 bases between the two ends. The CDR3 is CASSTIGQGYLQPQHF. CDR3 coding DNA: TGTGCCAGTAGTACAATAGGCCAGGGGTATTTGCAGCCCCAGCATTTT.

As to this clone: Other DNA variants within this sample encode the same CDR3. CDR3 DNA: TGTGCCAGCCGGACTTTAGGAGATACGCAGTATTTT. It yields the protein CASRTLGDTQYF. The chain uses TRBV2 and TRBJ2-3, with D perhaps matching TRBD2 (5 bases). This CDR3 region has 12 residues. The germline V and J ends were trimmed by 8 bases and 5 bases, with 11 bases remaining between them. Germline lookup yields CDR1 SNHLY and CDR2 FYNNEI. The full variable domain, with the rest looked up from reference TRBV2 and TRBJ2-3, is EPEVTQTPSHQVTQMGQEVILRCVPISNHLYFYWYRQILGQKVEFLVSFYNNEISEKSEIFDDQFSVERPDGSNFTLKIRSTKLEDSAMYFCASRTLGDTQYFGPGTRLTVL.

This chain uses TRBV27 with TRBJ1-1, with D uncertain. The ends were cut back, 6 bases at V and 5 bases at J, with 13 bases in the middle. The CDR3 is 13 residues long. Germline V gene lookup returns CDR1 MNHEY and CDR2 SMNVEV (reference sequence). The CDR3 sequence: CASSRRGGTEAFF. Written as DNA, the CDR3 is TGTGCCAGCAGCCGGAGAGGAGGGACTGAAGCTTTCTTT.

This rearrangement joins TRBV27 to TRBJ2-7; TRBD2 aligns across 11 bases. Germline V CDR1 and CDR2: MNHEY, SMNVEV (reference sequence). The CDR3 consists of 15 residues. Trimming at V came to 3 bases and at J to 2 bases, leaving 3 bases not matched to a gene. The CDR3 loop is CASSFGSGRAYEQYF. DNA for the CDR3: TGTGCCAGCAGTTTTGGTAGCGGGAGGGCCTACGAGCAGTACTTC.

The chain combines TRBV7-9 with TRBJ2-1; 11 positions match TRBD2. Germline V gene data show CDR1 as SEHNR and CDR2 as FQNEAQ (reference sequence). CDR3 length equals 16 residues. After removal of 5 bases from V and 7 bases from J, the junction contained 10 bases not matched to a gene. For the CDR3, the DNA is TGTGCCAGCAGCCCACGACTAGCGGGAAGGCAGAATGAGCAGTTCTTC. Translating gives CASSPRLAGRQNEQFF. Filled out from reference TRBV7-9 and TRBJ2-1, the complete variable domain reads DTGVSQNPRHKITKRGQNVTFRCDPISEHNRLYWYRQTLGQGPEFLTYFQNEAQLEKSRLLSDRFSAERPKGSFSTLEIQRTEQGDSAMYLCASSPRLAGRQNEQFFGPGTRLTVL.

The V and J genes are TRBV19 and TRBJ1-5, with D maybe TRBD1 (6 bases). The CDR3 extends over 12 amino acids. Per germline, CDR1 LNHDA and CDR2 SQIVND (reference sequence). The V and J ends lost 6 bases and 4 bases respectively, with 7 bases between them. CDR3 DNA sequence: TGTGCCAGTAGCGACAGGAATCAGCCCCAGCATTTT. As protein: CASSDRNQPQHF.

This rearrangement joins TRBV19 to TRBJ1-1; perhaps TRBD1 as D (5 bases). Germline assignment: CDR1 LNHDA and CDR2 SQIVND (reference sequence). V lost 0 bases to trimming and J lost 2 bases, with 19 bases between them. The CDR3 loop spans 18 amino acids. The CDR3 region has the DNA TGTGCCAGTAGTATAGATAATTTTTCCCGGAGGGGTAACACTGAAGCTTTCTTT. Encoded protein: CASSIDNFSRRGNTEAFF.

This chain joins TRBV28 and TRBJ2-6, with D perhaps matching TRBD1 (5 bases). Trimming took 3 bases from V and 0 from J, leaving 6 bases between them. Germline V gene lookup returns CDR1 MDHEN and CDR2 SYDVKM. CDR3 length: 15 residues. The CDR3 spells CASSFTGSGANVLTF. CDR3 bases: TGTGCCAGCAGTTTTACAGGCTCTGGGGCCAACGTCCTGACTTTC.